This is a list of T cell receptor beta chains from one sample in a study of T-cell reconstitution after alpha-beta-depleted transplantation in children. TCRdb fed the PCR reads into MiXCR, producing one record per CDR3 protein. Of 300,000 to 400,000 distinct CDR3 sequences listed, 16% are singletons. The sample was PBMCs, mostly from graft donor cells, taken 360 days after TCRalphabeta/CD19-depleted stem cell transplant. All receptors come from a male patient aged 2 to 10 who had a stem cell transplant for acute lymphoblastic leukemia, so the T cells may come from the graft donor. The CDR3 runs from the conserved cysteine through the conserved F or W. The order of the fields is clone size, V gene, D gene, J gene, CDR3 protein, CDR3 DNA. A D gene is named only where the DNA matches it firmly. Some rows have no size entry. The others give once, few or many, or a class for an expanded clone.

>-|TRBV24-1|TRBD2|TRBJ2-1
CATSDFPSGGGPADEQFF
TGTGCCACCAGTGATTTCCCGAGCGGGGGGGGCCCCGCGGATGAGCAGTTCTTC
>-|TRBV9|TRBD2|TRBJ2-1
CASGTVGRAYNEQFF
TGTGCCAGCGGCACTGTGGGGAGGGCCTACAATGAGCAGTTCTTC
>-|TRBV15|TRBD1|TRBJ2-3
CATSRDRGTAQYF
TGTGCCACCAGCAGAGACCGAGGGACAGCGCAGTATTTT
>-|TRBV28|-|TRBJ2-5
CASSTQGAGTRETQYF
TGTGCCAGCAGCACGCAGGGCGCGGGGACCCGGGAGACCCAGTACTTC
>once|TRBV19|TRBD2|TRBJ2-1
CASSAILAVDPYNEQFF
TGTGCCAGTAGTGCGATCCTAGCGGTGGATCCCTACAATGAGCAGTTCTTC
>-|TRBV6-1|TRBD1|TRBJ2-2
CASGRTGHTGELFF
TGTGCCAGCGGCAGGACAGGGCACACCGGGGAGCTGTTTTTT
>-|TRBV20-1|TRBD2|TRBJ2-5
CSASTFLAGVRRESQYF
TGCAGTGCTAGTACGTTCCTAGCGGGAGTAAGGAGGGAGTCCCAGTACTTC
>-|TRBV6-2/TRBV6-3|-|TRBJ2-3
CASSYGGGSSTDTQYF
TGTGCCAGCAGTTACGGCGGCGGTTCAAGCACAGATACGCAGTATTTT
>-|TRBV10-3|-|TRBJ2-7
CAISESKAIFSYEQYF
TGTGCCATCAGTGAGTCGAAGGCTATTTTCTCCTACGAGCAGTACTTC
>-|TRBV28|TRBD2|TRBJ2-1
CASSALAGSYNEQFF
TGTGCCAGCAGTGCCCTAGCGGGGAGCTACAATGAGCAGTTCTTC
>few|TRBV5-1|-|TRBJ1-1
CASRAELNTEAFF
TGCGCCAGCAGAGCCGAGTTGAACACTGAAGCTTTCTTT
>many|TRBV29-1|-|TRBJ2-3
CSVSGNTDTQYF
TGCAGCGTTAGCGGAAACACAGATACGCAGTATTTT
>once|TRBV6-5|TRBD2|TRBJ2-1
CASSYLISGSLRLWHEQFF
TGTGCCAGCAGTTATCTGATTAGCGGGAGTCTACGTCTATGGCATGAGCAGTTCTTC
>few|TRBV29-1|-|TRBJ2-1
CSYWLARGYNEQFF
TGCAGCTACTGGCTAGCGAGGGGATACAATGAGCAGTTCTTC
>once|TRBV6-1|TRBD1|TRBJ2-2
CASSRGTGGPGELFF
TGTGCCAGCAGTAGGGGGACAGGGGGCCCCGGGGAGCTGTTTTTT
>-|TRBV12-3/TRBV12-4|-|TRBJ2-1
CASSLSRLDEGRRHEQFF
TGTGCCAGCAGTTTATCGAGACTAGATGAGGGAAGGCGCCATGAGCAGTTCTTC
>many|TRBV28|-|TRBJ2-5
CASSTSGLETQYF
TGTGCCAGCAGTACAAGCGGACTAGAGACCCAGTACTTC
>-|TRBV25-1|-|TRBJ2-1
CARTSAPAYNEQFF
TGTGCCAGGACGTCGGCCCCTGCATACAATGAGCAGTTCTTC
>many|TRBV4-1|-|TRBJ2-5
CASSQEEGVLETQYF
TGCGCCAGCAGCCAAGAAGAAGGGGTTTTGGAGACCCAGTACTTC
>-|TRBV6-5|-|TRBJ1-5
CASSYADTGRQPQHF
TGTGCCAGCAGTTACGCTGACACTGGGAGACAGCCCCAGCATTTT
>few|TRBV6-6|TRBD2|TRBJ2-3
CASAGVTDTQYF
TGTGCCAGCGCGGGAGTCACAGATACGCAGTATTTT
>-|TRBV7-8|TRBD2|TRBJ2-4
CASSFRRIRTSGNIQYF
TGTGCCAGCAGCTTCAGGCGGATTCGGACTAGCGGAAACATTCAGTACTTC
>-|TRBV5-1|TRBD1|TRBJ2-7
CASSFTYRGVAYEQYF
TGCGCCAGCAGCTTTACCTACAGGGGGGTTGCCTACGAGCAGTACTTC
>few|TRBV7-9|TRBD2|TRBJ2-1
CASSLPRGVAGDNEQFF
TGTGCCAGCAGCTTACCCCGCGGAGTAGCGGGAGACAATGAGCAGTTCTTC
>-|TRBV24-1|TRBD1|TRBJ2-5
CATRTGVGCETQYF
TGTGCCACTAGGACAGGGGTGGGGTGTGAGACCCAGTACTTC
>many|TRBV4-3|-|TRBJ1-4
CASSLSPTNEKLFF
TGCGCCAGCAGTCTCAGCCCAACTAATGAAAAACTGTTTTTT
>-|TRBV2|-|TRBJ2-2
CASSESQVPRELFF
TGTGCCAGCAGTGAAAGTCAGGTTCCGAGGGAGCTGTTTTTT
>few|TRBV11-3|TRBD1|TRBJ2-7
CASSLSKRSRWTGVPHEQYF
TGTGCCAGCAGCTTAAGTAAGCGTTCCCGTTGGACAGGCGTTCCCCACGAGCAGTACTTC
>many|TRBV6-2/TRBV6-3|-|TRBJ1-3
CASRGLQPGNTIYF
TGTGCCAGCAGAGGTCTGCAGCCTGGAAACACCATATATTTT
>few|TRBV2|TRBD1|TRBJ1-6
CASSVPGQGASYNSPLHF
TGTGCCAGCAGTGTGCCGGGACAGGGGGCATCCTATAATTCACCCCTCCACTTT
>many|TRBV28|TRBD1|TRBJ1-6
CASIGQGISYNSPLHF
TGTGCCAGCATAGGACAGGGGATTTCCTATAATTCACCCCTCCACTTT
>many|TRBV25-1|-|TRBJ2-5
CASSFFSGETQYF
TGTGCCAGCAGTTTCTTTAGTGGGGAGACCCAGTACTTC
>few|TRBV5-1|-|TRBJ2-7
CASSGDSLAYEQYF
TGCGCCAGCAGCGGCGACAGTCTTGCCTACGAGCAGTACTTC
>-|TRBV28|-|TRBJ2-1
CASSVRLYNEQFF
TGTGCCAGCAGTGTCAGGCTCTACAATGAGCAGTTCTTC
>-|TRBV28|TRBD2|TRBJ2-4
CASKFHTVGTRKNIQYF
TGTGCCAGCAAGTTTCATACCGTCGGGACTAGAAAAAACATTCAGTACTTC
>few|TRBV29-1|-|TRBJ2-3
CSVPRADTQYF
TGCAGCGTTCCCAGAGCCGATACGCAGTATTTT
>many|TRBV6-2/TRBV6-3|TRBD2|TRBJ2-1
CASSYGGTSGTPFVF
TGTGCCAGCAGTTACGGTGGGACTAGCGGGACACCCTTCGTCTTC
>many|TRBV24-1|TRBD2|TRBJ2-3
CATMPAAGWSDTQYF
TGTGCCACCATGCCAGCAGCGGGATGGTCGGATACGCAGTATTTT
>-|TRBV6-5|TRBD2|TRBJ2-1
CASSYVDIGTKQFF
TGTGCCAGCAGTTACGTGGATATCGGGACTAAGCAGTTCTTC
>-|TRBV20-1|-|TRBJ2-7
CSAGTPGFPQQYF
TGCAGTGCGGGGACACCGGGTTTCCCTCAGCAGTACTTC
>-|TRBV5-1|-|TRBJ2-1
CVSSSGQDEQFF
TGCGTCAGCAGCAGTGGTCAGGATGAGCAGTTCTTC
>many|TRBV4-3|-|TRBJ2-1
CASSQARSRIVPQFF
TGCGCCAGCAGCCAAGCTCGATCCAGGATAGTTCCGCAGTTCTTC
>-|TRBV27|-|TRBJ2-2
CASSLRSGAGELFF
TGTGCCAGCAGTTTGCGTAGTGGGGCCGGGGAGCTGTTTTTT
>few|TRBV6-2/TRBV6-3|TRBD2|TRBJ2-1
CASSYSLRREVYNEQFF
TGTGCCAGCAGTTACTCCCTCAGGCGGGAGGTTTACAATGAGCAGTTCTTC
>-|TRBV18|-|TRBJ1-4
CASSPNRLATNEKLFF
TGTGCCAGCTCACCGAACAGACTTGCAACTAATGAAAAACTGTTTTTT
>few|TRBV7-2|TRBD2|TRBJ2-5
CASSLGGTRQETQYF
TGTGCCAGCAGCTTAGGGGGGACTAGACAAGAGACCCAGTACTTC
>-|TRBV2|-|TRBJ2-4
CASSEEVGGKNIQYF
TGTGCCAGCAGTGAAGAGGTGGGGGGCAAAAACATTCAGTACTTC
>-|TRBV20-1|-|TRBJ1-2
CMAASDRSLVVTSNYGYTF
TGCATGGCTGCTAGCGACAGATCTTTGGTCGTAACCTCTAACTATGGCTACACCTTC